Listed below are T cell receptor beta chains from one sample, sequenced in a study of circulating and synovial CD4+ cells in juvenile arthritis. The data were produced by immunoSEQ multiplex PCR, yet TCRdb's version contains in-frame clones alone and is incomplete. The repertoire holds around 32,000 clones, with 90% to 95% as singletons. The sequenced sample consisted of CD4+ T cells from blood. The receptors come from a human donor with juvenile idiopathic arthritis. CDR3s leave out the opening cysteine and the closing phenylalanine or tryptophan. Fields, in order: V gene, CDR3 protein.

V: TRBV18
CDR3: ASSPTTGEKLF

V: TRBV18
CDR3: ASSVDRGEGYT

V: TRBV5-5
CDR3: ASSLGLAGGQYGEQF

V: TRBV11-3
CDR3: ASSLDPRAETQY

V: TRBV6-4
CDR3: ASSARPSQALFNTEAF

V: TRBV6-6
CDR3: ASSFRGGHEQY

V: TRBV11-3
CDR3: ASSFDSSSYEQY

V: TRBV19
CDR3: ASSKRVTGGGTDTQY

V: TRBV19
CDR3: ASSVRGMNTEAF

V: TRBV4-3
CDR3: ASSQTGGQGRNQPQH

V: TRBV9
CDR3: ASSGDREALH

V: TRBV9
CDR3: ASSVAVRGSPLH

V: TRBV7-9
CDR3: ASSHPGTGVEKLF

V: TRBV2
CDR3: ASSEFPGNIQY

V: TRBV25-1
CDR3: ASSTTAGGPSVSYEQY

V: TRBV6-1
CDR3: ASSAQRWNTEAF

V: TRBV10-3
CDR3: AISESKEAGVNYEQY

V: TRBV5-6
CDR3: ASSLYAGYEQY

V: TRBV7-8
CDR3: ASSFPDQREWRETQY

V: TRBV7-9
CDR3: ASNGGVGYGYT